This TCR beta chain was documented in a study of PD-L1 blockade in urothelial cancer. On the study more broadly: Of roughly 31 patients, about 24 were males with bladder-origin urothelial cancer. The patients had undergone anywhere from 0 to 3 prior chemotherapy regimens. Analysis of the blood was performed 3 weeks (second dose) and 6 weeks after treatment start. Study-wide points: A pretreatment blood TCR clonality that fell below the median predicted better progression-free and overall survival.

The V end lost 2 bases, the J end lost 2 bases, and 13 bases lay between the germline ends. CDR1 SGHNT and CDR2 YENEEA come from the germline V gene. This CDR3 is 16 amino acids long. As to time point: pretreatment peripheral blood. As to this clone: Its specificity is unknown.

Repertoires were generated with immunoSEQ multiplex PCR, while TCRdb's copy carries only in-frame clones and drops some. The sample has roughly 63,000 clones, 65% to 90% seen once. The source of this sequence is a man between 65 and 85 years old with urothelial cancer. Sequenced here: PBMCs, sampled around atezolizumab (anti-PD-L1) treatment. V usage is TRBV11-3 and J usage is TRBJ2-1, with D uncertain. The CDR3 DNA is TGTGCCAGCAGCTTATCCGCGGCAGTCGCCTACAATGAGCAGTTCTTC. Amino acids: CASSLSAAVAYNEQFF.